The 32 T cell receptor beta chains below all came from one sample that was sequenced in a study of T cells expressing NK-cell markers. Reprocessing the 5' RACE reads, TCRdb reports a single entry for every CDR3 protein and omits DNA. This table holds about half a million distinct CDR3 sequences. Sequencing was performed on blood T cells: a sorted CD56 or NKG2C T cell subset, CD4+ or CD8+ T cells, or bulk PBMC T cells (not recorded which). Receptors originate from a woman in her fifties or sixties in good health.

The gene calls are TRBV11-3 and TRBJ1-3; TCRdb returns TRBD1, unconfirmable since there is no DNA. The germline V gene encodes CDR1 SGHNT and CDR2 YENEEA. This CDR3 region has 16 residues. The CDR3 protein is CASSFPPSVSGNTIYF.

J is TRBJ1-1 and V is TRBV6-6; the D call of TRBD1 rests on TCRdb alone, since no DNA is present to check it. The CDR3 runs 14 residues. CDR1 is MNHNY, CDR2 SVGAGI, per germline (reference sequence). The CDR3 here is CASSYSPGLTEAFF.

Here the CDR3 reads CASRGRDTGELFF. The chain employs TRBV7-9 and TRBJ2-2. Looked up from germline, CDR1 is SEHNR and CDR2 is FQNEAQ (reference sequence). CDR3 length equals 13 residues. Filled out from reference TRBV7-9 and TRBJ2-2, the complete variable domain reads DTGVSQNPRHKITKRGQNVTFRCDPISEHNRLYWYRQTLGQGPEFLTYFQNEAQLEKSRLLSDRFSAERPKGSFSTLEIQRTEQGDSAMYLCASRGRDTGELFFGEGSRLTVL.

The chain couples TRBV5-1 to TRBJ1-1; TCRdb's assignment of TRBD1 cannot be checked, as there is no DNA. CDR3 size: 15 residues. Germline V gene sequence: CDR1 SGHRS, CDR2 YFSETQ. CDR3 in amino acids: CASSLESGAHTEAFF.

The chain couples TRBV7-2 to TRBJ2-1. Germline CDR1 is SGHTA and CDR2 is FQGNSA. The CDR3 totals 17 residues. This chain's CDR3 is CASSYALAASSYNEQFF.

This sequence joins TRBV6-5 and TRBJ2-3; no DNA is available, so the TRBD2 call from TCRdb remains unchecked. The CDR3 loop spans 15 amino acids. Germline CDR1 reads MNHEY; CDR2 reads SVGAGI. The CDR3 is CASSKPGTSGHTQYF.

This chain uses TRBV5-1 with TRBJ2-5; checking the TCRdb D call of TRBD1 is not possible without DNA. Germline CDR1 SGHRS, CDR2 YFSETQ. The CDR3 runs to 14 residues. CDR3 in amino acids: CASSLSTGRETQYF.

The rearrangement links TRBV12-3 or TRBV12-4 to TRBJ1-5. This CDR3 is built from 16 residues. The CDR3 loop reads CASSFGTADSNQPQHF.

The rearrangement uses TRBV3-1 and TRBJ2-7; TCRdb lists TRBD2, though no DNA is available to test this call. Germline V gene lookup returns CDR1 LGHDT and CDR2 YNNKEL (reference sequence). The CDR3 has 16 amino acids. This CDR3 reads CASSLRFAAVGGEQYF.

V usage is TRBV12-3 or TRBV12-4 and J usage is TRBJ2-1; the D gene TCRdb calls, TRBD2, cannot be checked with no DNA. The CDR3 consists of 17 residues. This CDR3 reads CASSPRLAGVLYNEQFF.

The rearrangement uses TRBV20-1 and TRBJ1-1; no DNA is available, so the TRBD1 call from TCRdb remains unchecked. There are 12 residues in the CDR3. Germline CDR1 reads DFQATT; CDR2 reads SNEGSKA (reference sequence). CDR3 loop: CSAPRGPNEAFF.

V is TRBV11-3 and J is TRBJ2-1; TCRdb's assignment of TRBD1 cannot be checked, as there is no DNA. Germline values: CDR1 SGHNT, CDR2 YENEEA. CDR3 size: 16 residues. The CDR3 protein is CASSSTVLGSYNEQFF. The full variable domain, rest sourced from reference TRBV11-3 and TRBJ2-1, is EAGVVQSPRYKIIEKKQPVAFWCNPISGHNTLYWYLQNLGQGPELLIRYENEEAVDDSQLPKDRFSAERLKGVDSTLKIQPAELGDSAVYLCASSSTVLGSYNEQFFGPGTRLTVL.

CDR3 in amino acids: CASSRPDRTNKETQYF. This chain links TRBV4-2 with TRBJ2-5; TCRdb reports TRBD1, a call that lacks DNA to check it against. The CDR3 loop spans 16 amino acids. CDR1 and CDR2 (germline): LGHNA, YNFKEQ.

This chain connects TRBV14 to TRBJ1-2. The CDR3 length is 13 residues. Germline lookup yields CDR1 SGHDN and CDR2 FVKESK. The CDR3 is CASSQDLEGGYTF. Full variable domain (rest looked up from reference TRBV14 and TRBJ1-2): EAGVTQFPSHSVIEKGQTVTLRCDPISGHDNLYWYRRVMGKEIKFLLHFVKESKQDESGMPNNRFLAERTGGTYSTLKVQPAELEDSGVYFCASSQDLEGGYTFGSGTRLTVV.

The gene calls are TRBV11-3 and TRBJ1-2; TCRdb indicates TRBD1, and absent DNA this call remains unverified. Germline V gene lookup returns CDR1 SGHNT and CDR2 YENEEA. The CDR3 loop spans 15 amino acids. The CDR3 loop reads CASSLDRGKGDGYTF.

CDR3 amino acids: CASTEGGPEKLFF. V is TRBV12-3 or TRBV12-4 and J is TRBJ1-4; the D call of TRBD1 rests on TCRdb alone, since no DNA is present to check it. The CDR3 is 13 residues long.

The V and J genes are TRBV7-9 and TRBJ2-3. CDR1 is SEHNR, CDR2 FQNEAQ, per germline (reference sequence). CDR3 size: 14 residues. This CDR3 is CASSTPNPTDTQYF.

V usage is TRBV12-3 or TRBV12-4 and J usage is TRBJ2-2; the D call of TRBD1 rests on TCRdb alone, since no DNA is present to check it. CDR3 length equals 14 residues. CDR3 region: CASSLSGGTGELFF.

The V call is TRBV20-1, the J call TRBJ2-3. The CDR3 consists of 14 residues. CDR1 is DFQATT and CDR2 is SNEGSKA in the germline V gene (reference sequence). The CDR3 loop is CSARDTTDRDTQYF.

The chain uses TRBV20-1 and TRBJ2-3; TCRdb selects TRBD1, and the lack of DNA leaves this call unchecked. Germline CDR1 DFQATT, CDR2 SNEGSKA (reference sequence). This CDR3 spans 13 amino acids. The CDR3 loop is CSAHRGTTDTQYF.

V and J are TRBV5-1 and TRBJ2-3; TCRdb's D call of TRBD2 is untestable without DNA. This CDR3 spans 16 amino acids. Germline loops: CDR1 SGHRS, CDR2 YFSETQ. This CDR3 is CASSLIGAGATDTQYF.

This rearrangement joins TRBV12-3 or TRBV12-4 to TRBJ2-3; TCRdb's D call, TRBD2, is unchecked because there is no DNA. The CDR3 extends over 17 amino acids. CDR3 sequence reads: CASSLRVGRGGLDTQYF.

This CDR3 is CATSMGQPNQYNEQFF. This chain links TRBV15 with TRBJ2-1; TCRdb's D call, TRBD1, is unchecked because there is no DNA. The germline gives CDR1 LNHNV, CDR2 YYDKDF (reference sequence). This CDR3 comprises 16 residues.

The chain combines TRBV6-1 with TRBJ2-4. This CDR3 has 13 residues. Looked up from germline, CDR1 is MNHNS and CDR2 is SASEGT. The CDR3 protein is CASSEGHKNIQYF.

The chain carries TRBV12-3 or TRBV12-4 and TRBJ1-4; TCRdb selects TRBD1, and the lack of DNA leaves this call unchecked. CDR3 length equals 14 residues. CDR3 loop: CASSNPGPNEKLFF.

The CDR3 protein is CASSLAKGADTEAFF. The chain links TRBV5-6 to TRBJ1-1; TCRdb outputs TRBD1, but without DNA this stays unchecked. This CDR3 has 15 amino acids. Germline V lookup: CDR1 SGHDT, CDR2 YYEEEE.

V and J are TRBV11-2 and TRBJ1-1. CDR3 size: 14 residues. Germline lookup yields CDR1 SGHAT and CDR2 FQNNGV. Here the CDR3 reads CASSLDPASTEAFF.

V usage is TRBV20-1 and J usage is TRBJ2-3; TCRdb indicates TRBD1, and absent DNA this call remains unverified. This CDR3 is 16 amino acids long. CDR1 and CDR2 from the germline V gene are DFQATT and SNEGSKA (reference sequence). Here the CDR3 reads CSAFQPGTGATDTQYF.

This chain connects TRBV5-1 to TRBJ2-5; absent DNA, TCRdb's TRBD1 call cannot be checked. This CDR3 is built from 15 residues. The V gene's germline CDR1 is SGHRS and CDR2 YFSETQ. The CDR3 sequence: CASSDLTGTQETQYF.

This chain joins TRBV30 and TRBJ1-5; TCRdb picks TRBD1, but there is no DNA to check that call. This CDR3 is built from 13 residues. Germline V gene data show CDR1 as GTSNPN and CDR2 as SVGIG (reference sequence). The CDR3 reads CAWNRGAEQPQHF.

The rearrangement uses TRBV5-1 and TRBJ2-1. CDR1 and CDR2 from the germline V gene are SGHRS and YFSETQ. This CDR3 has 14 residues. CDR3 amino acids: CASGYGSLGDEQFF.

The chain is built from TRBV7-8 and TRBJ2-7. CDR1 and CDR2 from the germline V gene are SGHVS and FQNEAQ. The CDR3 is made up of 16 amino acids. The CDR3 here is CASSLEGGILSYEQYF.